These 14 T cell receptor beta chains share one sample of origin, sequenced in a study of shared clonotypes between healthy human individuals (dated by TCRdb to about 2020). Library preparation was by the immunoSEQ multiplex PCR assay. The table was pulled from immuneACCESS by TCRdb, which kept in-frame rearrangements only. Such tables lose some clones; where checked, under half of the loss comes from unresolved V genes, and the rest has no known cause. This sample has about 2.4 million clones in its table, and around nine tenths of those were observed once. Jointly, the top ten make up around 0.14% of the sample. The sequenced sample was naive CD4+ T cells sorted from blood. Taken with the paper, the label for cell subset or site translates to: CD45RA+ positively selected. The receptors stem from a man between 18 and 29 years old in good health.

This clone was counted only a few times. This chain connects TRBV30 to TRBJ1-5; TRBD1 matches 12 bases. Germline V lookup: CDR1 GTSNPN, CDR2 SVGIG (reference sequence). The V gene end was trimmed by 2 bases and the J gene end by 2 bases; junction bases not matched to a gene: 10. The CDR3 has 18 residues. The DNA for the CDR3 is TGTGCCTGGAGTTCCGGGACAGGGGGCCGTTATGGCAATCAGCCCCAGCATTTT. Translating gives CAWSSGTGGRYGNQPQHF.

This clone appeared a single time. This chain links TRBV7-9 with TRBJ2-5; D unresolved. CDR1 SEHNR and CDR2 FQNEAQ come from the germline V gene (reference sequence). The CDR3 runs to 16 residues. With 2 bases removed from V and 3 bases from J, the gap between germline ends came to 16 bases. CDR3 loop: CASSLIVGVLEETQYF. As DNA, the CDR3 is TGTGCCAGCAGCTTAATTGTTGGGGTTCTAGAAGAGACCCAGTACTTC.

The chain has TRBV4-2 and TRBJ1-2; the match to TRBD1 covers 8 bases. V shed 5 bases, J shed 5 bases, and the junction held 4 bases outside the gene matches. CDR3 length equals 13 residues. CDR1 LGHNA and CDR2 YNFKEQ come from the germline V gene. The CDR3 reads CASSLGQAYGYTF. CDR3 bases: TGTGCCAGCAGCTTGGGACAGGCGTATGGCTACACCTTC.

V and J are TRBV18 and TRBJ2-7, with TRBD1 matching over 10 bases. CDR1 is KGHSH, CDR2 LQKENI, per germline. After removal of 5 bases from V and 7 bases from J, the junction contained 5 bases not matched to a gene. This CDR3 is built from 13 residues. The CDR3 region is CASSEGQGREQYF. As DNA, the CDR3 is TGTGCCAGCTCAGAGGGACAGGGGAGGGAGCAGTACTTC.

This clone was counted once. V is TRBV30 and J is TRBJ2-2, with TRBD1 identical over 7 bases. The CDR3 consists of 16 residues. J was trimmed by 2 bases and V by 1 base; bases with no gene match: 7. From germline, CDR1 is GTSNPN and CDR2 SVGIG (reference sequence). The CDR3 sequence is CAWSAQYRGNTGELFF. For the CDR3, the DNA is TGTGCCTGGAGTGCCCAGTACAGGGGTAACACCGGGGAGCTGTTTTTT.

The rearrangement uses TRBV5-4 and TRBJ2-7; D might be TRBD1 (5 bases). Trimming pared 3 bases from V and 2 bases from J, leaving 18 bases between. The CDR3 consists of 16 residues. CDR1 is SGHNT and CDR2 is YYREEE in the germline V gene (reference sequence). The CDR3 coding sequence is TGTGCCAGCAGCTCTTATAGCCAGGGTACGGCCTACGAGCAGTACTTC. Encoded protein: CASSSYSQGTAYEQYF.

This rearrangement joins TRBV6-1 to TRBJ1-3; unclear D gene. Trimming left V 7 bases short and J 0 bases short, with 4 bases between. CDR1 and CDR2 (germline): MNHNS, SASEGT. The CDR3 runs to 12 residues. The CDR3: CASMHSGNTIYF. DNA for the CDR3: TGTGCCAGCATGCACTCTGGAAACACCATATATTTT.

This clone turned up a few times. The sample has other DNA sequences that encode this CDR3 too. CDR3 DNA: TGCGCCAGCAGCGGGGGACTGAACACTGAAGCTTTCTTT. Translation gives CASSGGLNTEAFF. The rearrangement joins TRBV5-1 to TRBJ1-1, with D possibly TRBD1 on 5 matching bases. Germline loops: CDR1 SGHRS, CDR2 YFSETQ. The CDR3 totals 13 residues. Trimming removed 4 bases at V and 0 bases at J, with 7 bases between.

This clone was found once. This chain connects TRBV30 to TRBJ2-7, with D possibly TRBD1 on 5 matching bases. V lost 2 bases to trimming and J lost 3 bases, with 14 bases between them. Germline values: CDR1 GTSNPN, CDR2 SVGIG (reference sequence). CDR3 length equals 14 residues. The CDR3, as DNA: TGTGCCTGGAGTCAGGACATCATCTTCTACGAGCAGTACTTC. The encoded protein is CAWSQDIIFYEQYF.

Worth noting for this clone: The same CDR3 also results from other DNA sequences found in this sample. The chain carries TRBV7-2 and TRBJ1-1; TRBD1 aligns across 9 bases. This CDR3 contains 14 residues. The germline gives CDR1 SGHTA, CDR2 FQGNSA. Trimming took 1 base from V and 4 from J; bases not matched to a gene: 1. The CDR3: CASSLEDRGTEAFF. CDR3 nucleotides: TGTGCCAGCAGCTTAGAGGACAGGGGCACTGAAGCTTTCTTT.

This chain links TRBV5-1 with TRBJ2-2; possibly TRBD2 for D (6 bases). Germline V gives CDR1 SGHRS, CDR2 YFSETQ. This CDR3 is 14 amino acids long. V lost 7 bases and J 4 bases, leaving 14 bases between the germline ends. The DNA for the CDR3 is TGCGCCAGCTCCGGGACTCGGAGCACCGGGGAGCTGTTTTTT. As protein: CASSGTRSTGELFF.

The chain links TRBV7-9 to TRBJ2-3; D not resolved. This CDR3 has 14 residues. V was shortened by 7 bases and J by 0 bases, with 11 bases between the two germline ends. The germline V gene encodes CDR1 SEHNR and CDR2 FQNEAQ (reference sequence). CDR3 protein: CASIGRLSTDTQYF. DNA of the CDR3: TGTGCCAGCATCGGTCGGCTCAGCACAGATACGCAGTATTTT.

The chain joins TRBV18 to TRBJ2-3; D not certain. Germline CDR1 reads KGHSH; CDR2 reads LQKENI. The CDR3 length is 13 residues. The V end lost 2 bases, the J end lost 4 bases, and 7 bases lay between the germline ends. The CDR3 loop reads CASSPTISDTQYF. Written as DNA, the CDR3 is TGTGCCAGCTCACCAACGATTTCAGATACGCAGTATTTT.

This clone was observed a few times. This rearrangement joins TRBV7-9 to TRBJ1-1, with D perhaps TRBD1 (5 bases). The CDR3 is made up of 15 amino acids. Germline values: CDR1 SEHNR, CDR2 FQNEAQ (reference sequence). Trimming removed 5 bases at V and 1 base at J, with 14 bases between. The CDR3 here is CASSKQSRGNTEAFF. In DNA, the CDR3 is TGTGCCAGCAGCAAACAGAGTAGGGGGAACACTGAAGCTTTCTTT.